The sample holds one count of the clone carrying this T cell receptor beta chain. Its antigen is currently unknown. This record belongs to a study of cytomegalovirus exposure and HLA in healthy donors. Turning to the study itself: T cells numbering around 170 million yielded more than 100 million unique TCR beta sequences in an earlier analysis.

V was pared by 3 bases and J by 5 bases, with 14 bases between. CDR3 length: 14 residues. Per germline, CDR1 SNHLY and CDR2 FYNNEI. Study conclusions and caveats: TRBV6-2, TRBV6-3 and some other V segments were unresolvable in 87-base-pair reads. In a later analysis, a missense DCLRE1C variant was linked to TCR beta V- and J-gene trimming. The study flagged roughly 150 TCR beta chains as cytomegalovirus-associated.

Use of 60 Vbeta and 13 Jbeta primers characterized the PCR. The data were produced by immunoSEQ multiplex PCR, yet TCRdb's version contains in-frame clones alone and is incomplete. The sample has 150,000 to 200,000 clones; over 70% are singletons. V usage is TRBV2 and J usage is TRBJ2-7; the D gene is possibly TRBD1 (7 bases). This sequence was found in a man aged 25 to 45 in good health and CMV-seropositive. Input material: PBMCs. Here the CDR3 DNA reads TGTGCCAGCAGTGAGGGAGGAGGGGGCGACGAGCAGTACTTC. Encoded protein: CASSEGGGGDEQYF. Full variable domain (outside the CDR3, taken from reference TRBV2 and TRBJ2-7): EPEVTQTPSHQVTQMGQEVILRCVPISNHLYFYWYRQILGQKVEFLVSFYNNEISEKSEIFDDQFSVERPDGSNFTLKIRSTKLEDSAMYFCASSEGGGGDEQYFGPGTRLTVT.